This entry lists 23 T cell receptor beta chains sequenced from one sample in a study of OX40 agonist ivuxolimab in advanced cancers. Profiling relied on immunoSEQ multiplex PCR, and the TCRdb table lists in-frame clones only, not all of them. The sample yields around 31,000 clones, about 87% seen once. The source material was CD4+ or CD8+ T cells sorted from blood, sampled in a trial of the OX40 agonist ivuxolimab. All receptors derive from an adult with an advanced solid tumor such as melanoma, head and neck, liver or kidney cancer.

V usage is TRBV7-8 and J usage is TRBJ1-4; TRBD1 aligns across 9 bases. The ends lost 5 bases at V and 8 bases at J; junction bases unmatched: 12. The germline CDR1 and CDR2 sequences are SGHVS and FQNEAQ. The CDR3 runs 16 residues. In nucleotides, the CDR3 is TGTGCCAGCAGCCCCGGGACAGGGCTATGGTACGAAAAACTGTTTTTT. Its protein is CASSPGTGLWYEKLFF.

The chain carries TRBV27 and TRBJ2-7; D gene uncertain. Germline V lookup: CDR1 MNHEY, CDR2 SMNVEV (reference sequence). CDR3 length equals 11 residues. The ends were cut back, 5 bases at V and 5 bases at J, with 7 bases in the middle. The CDR3 DNA is TGTGCCAGCAGTACGGCTCACGAGCAGTACTTC. This sequence encodes CASSTAHEQYF.

The gene calls are TRBV30 and TRBJ1-2; TRBD1 matches at 7 bases. This CDR3 has 14 amino acids. Trimming removed 8 bases from V and 5 bases from J; junction bases left unmatched: 14. CDR1 is GTSNPN and CDR2 is SVGIG in the germline V gene (reference sequence). The CDR3 loop reads CAVYGWDSEYGYTF. DNA for the CDR3: TGTGCCGTATACGGTTGGGACAGTGAATATGGCTACACCTTC. The full variable domain, completed using reference TRBV30 and TRBJ1-2, is SQTIHQWPATLVQPVGSPLSLECTVEGTSNPNLYWYRQAAGRGLQLLFYSVGIGQISSEVPQNLSASRPQDRQFILSSKKLLLSDSGFYLCAVYGWDSEYGYTFGSGTRLTVV.

The chain couples TRBV5-1 to TRBJ2-7; no reliable D call. V dropped 0 bases and J dropped 2 bases, with 9 bases sitting between them. Germline CDR1 SGHRS, CDR2 YFSETQ. This CDR3 is 14 amino acids long. The CDR3 here is CASSLALGTYEQYF. Here the CDR3 DNA reads TGCGCCAGCAGCTTGGCCCTGGGAACCTACGAGCAGTACTTC. The full variable domain, its missing parts supplied by reference TRBV5-1 and TRBJ2-7, is KAGVTQTPRYLIKTRGQQVTLSCSPISGHRSVSWYQQTPGQGLQFLFEYFSETQRNKGNFPGRFSGRQFSNSRSEMNVSTLELGDSALYLCASSLALGTYEQYFGPGTRLTVT.

The chain carries TRBV7-8 and TRBJ2-1; D tentatively reads TRBD1 or TRBD2 (6 bases each). The V gene's germline CDR1 is SGHVS and CDR2 FQNEAQ. Trimming shortened V by 6 bases and J by 12 bases, and 18 bases separated the two germline ends. The CDR3 totals 13 residues. The CDR3 bases are TGTGCCAGCAGTGTAAGGGGGGTTTGGAGGCAGTTCTTC. It yields the protein CASSVRGVWRQFF.

The chain couples TRBV9 to TRBJ2-7; tentative D call: TRBD2 (5 bases). V lost 2 bases to trimming and J lost 5 bases, with 14 bases between them. Per germline, CDR1 SGDLS and CDR2 YYNGEE. The CDR3 is 14 amino acids. The CDR3: CASSVGLAPNEQYF. The DNA of the CDR3 is TGTGCCAGCAGCGTCGGGCTAGCCCCTAACGAGCAGTACTTC.

The V call is TRBV11-3, the J call TRBJ2-3; TRBD1 is a possible D gene (6 bases). Trimming pared 3 bases from V and 1 base from J, leaving 8 bases between. CDR1 is SGHNT and CDR2 is YENEEA in the germline V gene. This CDR3 is built from 14 residues. The CDR3 reads CASSFEGGTDTQYF. CDR3 bases: TGTGCCAGCAGCTTTGAGGGGGGCACAGATACGCAGTATTTT.

CDR3 residues: CASSYGQREYNEQFF. The CDR3 coding sequence is TGTGCCAGCAGTTACGGCCAGCGGGAGTACAATGAGCAGTTCTTC. This chain connects TRBV6-6 to TRBJ2-1; TRBD2 matches at 8 bases. The junction had 4 bases not matched to a gene; V was cut back by 2 bases and J by 4 bases. The CDR3 totals 15 residues. The germline V gene encodes CDR1 MNHNY and CDR2 SVGAGI (reference sequence).

The chain combines TRBV27 with TRBJ2-2, with D unclear. Trimming removed 0 bases from V and 6 bases from J, with 5 bases in between. The germline CDR1 and CDR2 sequences are MNHEY and SMNVEV (reference sequence). This CDR3 contains 13 residues. The CDR3 region is CASSLSLAGELFF. The CDR3 DNA follows: TGTGCCAGCAGTTTATCGCTAGCCGGGGAGCTGTTTTTT.

This clone appeared a few times. The chain is built from TRBV7-9 and TRBJ2-3; either TRBD1 or TRBD2 may fit D (5 bases each). The CDR3 is 13 residues long. The germline gives CDR1 SEHNR, CDR2 FQNEAQ (reference sequence). V was cut by 4 bases and J by 4 bases, with 9 bases left in between. The CDR3 region is CASSSRDPDTQYF. The CDR3 coding sequence is TGTGCCAGCAGCTCCAGGGACCCAGATACGCAGTATTTT.

The genes are TRBV7-2 and TRBJ2-1; D perhaps matches TRBD2 (7 bases). CDR1 SGHTA and CDR2 FQGNSA come from the germline V gene. V dropped 9 bases and J dropped 6 bases, with 24 bases sitting between them. This CDR3 comprises 16 residues. CDR3 sequence (DNA): TGTGCCAGTAAGTGGGGAGGGGGAGTTCTCGGCAATGAGCAGTTCTTC. This sequence encodes CASKWGGGVLGNEQFF. The full variable domain, completed using reference TRBV7-2 and TRBJ2-1, is GAGVSQSPSNKVTEKGKDVELRCDPISGHTALYWYRQSLGQGLEFLIYFQGNSAPDKSGLPSDRFSAERTGGSVSTLTIQRTQQEDSAVYLCASKWGGGVLGNEQFFGPGTRLTVL.

A word on this clone: The junction departs from the called germline gene at one end, perhaps through a read error. The V gene is TRBV7-7, the J gene TRBJ2-5, with D perhaps given as TRBD1 or TRBD2 (5 bases each). The CDR3 consists of 15 residues. The germline CDR1 and CDR2 sequences are SSHAT and FNYEAQ (reference sequence). The CDR3 region has the DNA TGTGCTAGCAGCTTAGATACCAGGGCGGGAGAGACCCAGTACTTC. This sequence encodes CASSLDTRAGETQYF.

This chain connects TRBV27 to TRBJ1-1; maybe TRBD1 (5 bases). Germline CDR1 MNHEY, CDR2 SMNVEV (reference sequence). This CDR3 spans 15 amino acids. Trimming pared 0 bases from V and 4 bases from J, leaving 12 bases between. The CDR3 is CASSLSSRAITEAFF. Here the CDR3 DNA reads TGTGCCAGCAGTTTATCAAGCAGGGCTATCACTGAAGCTTTCTTT.

The chain carries TRBV5-1 and TRBJ1-1, with D perhaps matching TRBD1 (5 bases). The CDR3 covers 17 residues. The ends were cut back, 3 bases at V and 1 base at J, with 19 bases in the middle. In germline, CDR1 is SGHRS, CDR2 YFSETQ. CDR3: CASSWPGGLGSNTEAFF. In nucleotides, the CDR3 is TGCGCCAGCAGCTGGCCGGGGGGACTCGGCTCGAACACTGAAGCTTTCTTT.

This clone was detected only once. The chain carries TRBV11-2 and TRBJ2-7, with a possible D match to TRBD1 (6 bases). The CDR3 loop spans 14 amino acids. The V gene's germline CDR1 is SGHAT and CDR2 FQNNGV. The ends were cut back, 1 base at V and 6 bases at J, with 13 bases in the middle. The CDR3 DNA reads as TGTGCCAGCAGCTTAGCCGGGACACCACCCGAGCAGTACTTC. Its protein is CASSLAGTPPEQYF.

V usage is TRBV4-1 and J usage is TRBJ2-5; 10 bases are a match to TRBD2. This CDR3 comprises 15 residues. Germline lookup yields CDR1 MGHRA and CDR2 YSYEKL. After removal of 0 bases from V and 5 bases from J, the junction contained 3 bases not matched to a gene. The CDR3 sequence is CASSQEAGGVETQYF. The CDR3 region has the DNA TGCGCCAGCAGCCAAGAAGCGGGGGGGGTTGAGACCCAGTACTTC.

This clone was detected only once. The gene calls are TRBV11-2 and TRBJ2-3; no firm D call. Germline V lookup: CDR1 SGHAT, CDR2 FQNNGV. The CDR3 totals 12 residues. Trimming took off 5 bases at V and 6 bases at J, with 9 bases between the two ends. CDR3 bases: TGTGCCAGCAGCCTAACACAGGATACGCAGTATTTT. Its protein product is CASSLTQDTQYF.

Only one count was recorded for this clone. CDR3 sequence (DNA): TGTGCCAGCAGTGGGGTACCGATCTCTGGGGCCAACGTCCTGACTTTC. Encoded protein: CASSGVPISGANVLTF. V gene TRBV28 combines with J gene TRBJ2-6, with no clear D. Deletions cut 5 bases from V and 0 bases from J, with 11 bases between. In germline, CDR1 is MDHEN, CDR2 SYDVKM. The CDR3 has 16 residues.

This clone was seen just once. The V call is TRBV29-1, the J call TRBJ1-1, with unresolved D. This CDR3 is 13 amino acids long. V was trimmed by 5 bases and J by 7 bases, leaving 17 bases between them. Germline V gene lookup returns CDR1 SQVTM and CDR2 ANQGSEA. CDR3 nucleotides: TGCAGCGTTCCCCTGTGGGGTGGCGATGAAGCTTTCTTT. Residues: CSVPLWGGDEAFF.

This rearrangement joins TRBV9 to TRBJ1-3; D is unresolved. The V and J ends lost 4 bases and 0 bases respectively, with 20 bases between them. CDR1 and CDR2 from the germline V gene are SGDLS and YYNGEE. The CDR3 has 18 amino acids. The CDR3 is CASSKRPTTFSSGNTIYF. The CDR3 DNA reads as TGTGCCAGCAGCAAGAGACCGACAACATTTAGCTCTGGAAACACCATATATTTT.

The chain employs TRBV2 and TRBJ1-2; D is uncertain. The CDR3 spans 13 residues. The germline gives CDR1 SNHLY, CDR2 FYNNEI. V was cut by 2 bases and J by 5 bases, with 9 bases left in between. This chain's CDR3 is CASSESPGYGYTF. The CDR3 DNA reads TGTGCCAGCAGTGAAAGTCCCGGGTATGGCTACACCTTC.

This chain joins TRBV6-5 and TRBJ1-1, with D tentatively TRBD1 (5 bases). The V gene's germline CDR1 is MNHEY and CDR2 SVGAGI. V was cut by 5 bases and J by 1 base, with 5 bases left in between. The CDR3 runs to 12 residues. Here the CDR3 reads CASSTGNTEAFF. DNA for the CDR3: TGTGCCAGCAGTACAGGGAACACTGAAGCTTTCTTT.

The rearrangement links TRBV5-1 to TRBJ2-2, with D hard to call. The germline V and J ends were trimmed by 6 bases and 6 bases, with 6 bases remaining between them. From germline, CDR1 is SGHRS and CDR2 YFSETQ. The CDR3 runs to 11 residues. This CDR3 is CASTYAGELFF. CDR3 coding DNA: TGCGCCAGCACCTATGCCGGGGAGCTGTTTTTT.